A few counts support the clone carrying this T cell receptor (beta chain). This specimen comes from a study of T-cell reconstitution after alpha-beta-depleted transplantation in children. CDR3 length: 15 amino acids. The germline V gene encodes CDR1 LNHNV and CDR2 YYDKDF (reference sequence). Trimming removed 0 bases at V and 6 bases at J, with 14 bases between. Unique molecular identifiers tagged the TCRbeta library. TCRdb redid the calling of the PCR reads with MiXCR, one entry per CDR3 protein. This sample carries about 580,000 distinct CDR3 sequences, 23% of them seen once, and the ten largest clones take 14%.

The TCR originated in a boy in the first two years of life who had a stem cell transplant for acute myeloid leukemia, so the T cells may come from the graft donor. Sequences were derived from PBMCs, mostly from graft donor cells, sampled 360 days after TCRalphabeta/CD19-depleted stem cell transplant. J is TRBJ1-2 and V is TRBV15, with no clear D. The CDR3 loop is CATSRDLEGPDGYTF. DNA of the CDR3: TGTGCCACCAGCAGAGATCTGGAAGGACCCGATGGCTACACCTTC.